This T cell receptor (beta chain) emerged from a study of cytomegalovirus exposure and HLA in healthy donors. Notes on the study in general: Reports described diagnosis of cytomegalovirus status by the classifier as highly specific and sensitive.

Primers: 60 Vbeta forward and 13 Jbeta reverse. Here immunoSEQ multiplex PCR was the method, and the copy in TCRdb shows in-frame clones only, minus some. This table holds around 94,000 clones, around 80% found once. On this clone: Its antigen is not identified.

This CDR3 comprises 15 residues. The V end lost 2 bases, the J end lost 9 bases, and 17 bases lay between the germline ends. Germline values: CDR1 MNHEY, CDR2 SVGAGI. The V and J genes are TRBV6-5 and TRBJ2-1; D is perhaps TRBD2 (7 bases). The sequence was obtained from a male donor in good health and CMV-seropositive. Sequenced material: PBMCs. The CDR3 nucleotides are TGTGCCAGCAGTTACCTGGGGGGGGGCCTAGGTGAGCAGTTCTTC. Amino acid sequence: CASSYLGGGLGEQFF.